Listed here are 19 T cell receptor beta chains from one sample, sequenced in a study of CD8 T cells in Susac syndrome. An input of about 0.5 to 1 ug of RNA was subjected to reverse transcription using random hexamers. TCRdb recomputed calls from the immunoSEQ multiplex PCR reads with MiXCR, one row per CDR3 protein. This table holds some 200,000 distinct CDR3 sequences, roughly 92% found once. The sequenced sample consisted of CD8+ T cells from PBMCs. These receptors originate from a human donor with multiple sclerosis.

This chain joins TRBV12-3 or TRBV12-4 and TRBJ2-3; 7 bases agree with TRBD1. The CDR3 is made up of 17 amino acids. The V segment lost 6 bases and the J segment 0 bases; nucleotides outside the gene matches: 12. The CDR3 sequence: CASSFLPTGPSTDTQYF. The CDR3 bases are TGTGCCAGCAGCTTTCTACCGACAGGGCCCAGCACAGATACGCAGTATTTT.

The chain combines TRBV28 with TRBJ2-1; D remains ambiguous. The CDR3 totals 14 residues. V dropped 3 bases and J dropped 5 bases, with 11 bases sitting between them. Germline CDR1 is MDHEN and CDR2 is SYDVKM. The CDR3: CASSFMGQDNEQFF. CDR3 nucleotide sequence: TGTGCCAGCAGTTTCATGGGCCAAGACAATGAGCAGTTCTTC. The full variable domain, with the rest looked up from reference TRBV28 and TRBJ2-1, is DVKVTQSSRYLVKRTGEKVFLECVQDMDHENMFWYRQDPGLGLRLIYFSYDVKMKEKGDIPEGYSVSREKKERFSLILESASTNQTSMYLCASSFMGQDNEQFFGPGTRLTVL.

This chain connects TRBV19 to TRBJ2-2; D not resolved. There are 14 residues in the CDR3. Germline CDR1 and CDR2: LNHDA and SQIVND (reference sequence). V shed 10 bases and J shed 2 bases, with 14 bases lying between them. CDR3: CATTVSFNTGELFF. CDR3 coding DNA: TGTGCCACCACCGTCTCATTCAACACCGGGGAGCTGTTTTTT. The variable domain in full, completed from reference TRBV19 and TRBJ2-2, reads DGGITQSPKYLFRKEGQNVTLSCEQNLNHDAMYWYRQDPGQGLRLIYYSQIVNDFQKGDIAEGYSVSREKKESFPLTVTSAQKNPTAFYLCATTVSFNTGELFFGEGSRLTVL.

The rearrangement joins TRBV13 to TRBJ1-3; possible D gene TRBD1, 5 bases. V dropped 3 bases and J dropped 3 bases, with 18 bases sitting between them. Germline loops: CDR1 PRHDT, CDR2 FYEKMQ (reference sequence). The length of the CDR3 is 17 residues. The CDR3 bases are TGTGCCAGCAGCTTCTACGTGGGGGGAACGAGTGGAAACACCATATATTTT. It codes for CASSFYVGGTSGNTIYF.

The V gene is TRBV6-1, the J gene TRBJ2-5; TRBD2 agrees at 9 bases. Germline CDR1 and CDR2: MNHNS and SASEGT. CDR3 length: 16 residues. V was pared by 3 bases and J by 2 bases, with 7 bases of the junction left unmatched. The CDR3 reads CASSDWLAGKQETQYF. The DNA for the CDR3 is TGTGCCAGCAGTGATTGGCTAGCGGGAAAGCAAGAGACCCAGTACTTC.

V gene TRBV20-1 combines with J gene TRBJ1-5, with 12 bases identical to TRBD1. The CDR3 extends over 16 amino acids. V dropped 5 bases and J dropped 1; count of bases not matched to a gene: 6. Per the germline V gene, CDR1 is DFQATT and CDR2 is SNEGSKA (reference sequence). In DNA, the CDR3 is TGCAGTGCTGGGACAGGGGGCAGAGGGAGCAATCAGCCCCAGCATTTT. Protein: CSAGTGGRGSNQPQHF.

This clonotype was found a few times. This chain's CDR3 is CASSIQGGRPDTEAFF. CDR3 bases: TGCGCCAGCAGCATACAAGGGGGACGCCCGGACACTGAAGCTTTCTTT. V gene TRBV5-1 combines with J gene TRBJ1-1, with D perhaps TRBD1 (6 bases). The CDR3 has 16 residues. Germline CDR1 reads SGHRS; CDR2 reads YFSETQ. V was shortened by 4 bases and J by 3 bases, with 19 bases between the two germline ends.

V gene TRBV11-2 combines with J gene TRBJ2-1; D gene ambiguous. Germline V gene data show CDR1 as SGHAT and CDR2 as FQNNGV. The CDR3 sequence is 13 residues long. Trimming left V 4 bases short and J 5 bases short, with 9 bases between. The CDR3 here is CASSSVRNNEQFF. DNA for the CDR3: TGTGCCAGCAGCTCCGTAAGGAACAATGAGCAGTTCTTC.

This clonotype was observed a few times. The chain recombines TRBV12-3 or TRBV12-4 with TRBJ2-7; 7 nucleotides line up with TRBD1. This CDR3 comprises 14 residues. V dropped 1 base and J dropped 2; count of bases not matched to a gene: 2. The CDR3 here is CASSLGQGTYEQYF. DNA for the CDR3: TGTGCCAGCAGTTTAGGACAGGGAACCTACGAGCAGTACTTC.

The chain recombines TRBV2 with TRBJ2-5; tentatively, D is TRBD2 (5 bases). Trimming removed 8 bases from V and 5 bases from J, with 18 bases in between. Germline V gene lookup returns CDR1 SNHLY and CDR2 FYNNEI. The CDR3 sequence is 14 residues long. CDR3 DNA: TGTGCCAGCCGAGAGGGAAGCCCAGATGAGACCCAGTACTTC. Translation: CASREGSPDETQYF.

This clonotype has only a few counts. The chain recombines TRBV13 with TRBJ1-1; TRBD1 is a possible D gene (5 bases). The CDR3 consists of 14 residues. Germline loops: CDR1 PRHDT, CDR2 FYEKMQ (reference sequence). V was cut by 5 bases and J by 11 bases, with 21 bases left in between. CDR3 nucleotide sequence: TGTGCCAGCAGCCCATTGGGCGCAGGGTATCTCGCTTTCTTT. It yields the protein CASSPLGAGYLAFF.

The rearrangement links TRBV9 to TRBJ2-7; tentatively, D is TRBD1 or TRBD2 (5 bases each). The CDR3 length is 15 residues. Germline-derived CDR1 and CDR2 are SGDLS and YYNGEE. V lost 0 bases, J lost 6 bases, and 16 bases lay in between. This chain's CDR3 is CASSVDSARGAEQYF. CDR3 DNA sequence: TGTGCCAGCAGCGTAGACTCAGCCCGGGGCGCCGAGCAGTACTTC.

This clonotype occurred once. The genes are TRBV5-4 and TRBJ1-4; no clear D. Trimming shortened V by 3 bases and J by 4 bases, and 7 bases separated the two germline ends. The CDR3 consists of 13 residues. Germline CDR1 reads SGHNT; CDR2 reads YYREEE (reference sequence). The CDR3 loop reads CASSSGGNEKLFF. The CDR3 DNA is TGTGCCAGCAGCTCGGGAGGTAATGAAAAACTGTTTTTT.

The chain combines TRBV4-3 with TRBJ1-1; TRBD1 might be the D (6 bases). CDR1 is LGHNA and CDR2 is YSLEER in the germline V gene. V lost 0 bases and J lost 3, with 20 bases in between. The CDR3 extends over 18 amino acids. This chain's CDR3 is CASSQDGTGSGPDTEAFF. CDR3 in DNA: TGCGCCAGCAGCCAAGATGGAACAGGGTCGGGTCCGGACACTGAAGCTTTCTTT.

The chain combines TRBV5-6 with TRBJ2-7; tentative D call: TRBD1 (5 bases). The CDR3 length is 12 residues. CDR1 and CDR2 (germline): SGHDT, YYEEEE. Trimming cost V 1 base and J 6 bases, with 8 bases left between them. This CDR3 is CASSLNRREQYF. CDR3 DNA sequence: TGTGCCAGCAGCTTGAACAGGCGCGAGCAGTACTTC. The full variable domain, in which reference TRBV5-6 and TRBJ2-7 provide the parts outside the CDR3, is DAGVTQSPTHLIKTRGQQVTLRCSPKSGHDTVSWYQQALGQGPQFIFQYYEEEERQRGNFPDRFSGHQFPNYSSELNVNALLLGDSALYLCASSLNRREQYFGPGTRLTVT.

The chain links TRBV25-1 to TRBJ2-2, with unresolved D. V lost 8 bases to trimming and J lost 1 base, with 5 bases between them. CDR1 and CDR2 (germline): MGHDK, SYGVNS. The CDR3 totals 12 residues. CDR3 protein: CASAKNTGELFF. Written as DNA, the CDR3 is TGTGCCAGCGCTAAGAACACCGGGGAGCTGTTTTTT.

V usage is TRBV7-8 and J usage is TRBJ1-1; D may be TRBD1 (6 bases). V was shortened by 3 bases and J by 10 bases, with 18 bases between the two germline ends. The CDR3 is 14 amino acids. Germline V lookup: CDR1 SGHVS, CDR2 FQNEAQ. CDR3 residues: CASSLDDRISVAFF. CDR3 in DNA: TGTGCCAGCAGCTTGGACGACAGGATTTCAGTAGCTTTCTTT.

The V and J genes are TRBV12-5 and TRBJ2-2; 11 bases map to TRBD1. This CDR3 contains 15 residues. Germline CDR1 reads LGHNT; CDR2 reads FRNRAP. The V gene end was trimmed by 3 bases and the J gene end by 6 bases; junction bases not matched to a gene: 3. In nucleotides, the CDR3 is TGTGCTAGTGGTTTTGGACAGGGGGCGTCCGGGGAGCTGTTTTTT. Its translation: CASGFGQGASGELFF.

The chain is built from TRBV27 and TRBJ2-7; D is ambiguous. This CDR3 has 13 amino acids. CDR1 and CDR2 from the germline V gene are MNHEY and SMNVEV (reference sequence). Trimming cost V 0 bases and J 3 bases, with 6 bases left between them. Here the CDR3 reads CASSLSSGYEQYF. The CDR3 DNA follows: TGTGCCAGCAGTTTATCGTCCGGCTACGAGCAGTACTTC.